What follows are 28 T cell receptor beta chains derived from one specimen sequenced in a study of neurological immune-mediated disorders. MiXCR, run by TCRdb on the 5' RACE reads, gives a single entry per CDR3 protein. The sample holds over 35,000 distinct CDR3 sequences, roughly an eighth seen once. Specimen: PBMCs. These receptors all stem from a female donor in good health.

There are a few counts of this clonotype. The chain combines TRBV12-3 or TRBV12-4 with TRBJ1-2; D call uncertain. Trimming cost V 6 bases and J 0 bases, with 8 bases left between them. The CDR3 loop spans 13 amino acids. This chain's CDR3 is CASRDTSNYGYTF. The DNA for the CDR3 is TGTGCCAGCAGGGATACGTCTAACTATGGCTACACCTTC.

This clonotype was observed at least ten times. This chain connects TRBV5-1 to TRBJ1-1, with D tentatively TRBD1 (6 bases). The CDR3 consists of 14 residues. In germline, CDR1 is SGHRS, CDR2 YFSETQ. The V gene lost 6 bases and the J gene lost 3 bases, with 15 bases spanning the gap. CDR3 in amino acids: CASTPSGGHTEAFF. The DNA of the CDR3 is TGCGCCAGCACCCCGTCGGGGGGGCACACTGAAGCTTTCTTT.

This clonotype was counted at least ten times. J is TRBJ2-7 and V is TRBV7-9, with D hard to call. CDR1 is SEHNR, CDR2 FQNEAQ, per germline (reference sequence). Between the trimmed V and J ends, which lost 6 bases and 3 bases, there was a span of 9 bases. There are 12 residues in the CDR3. The CDR3 here is CASRPDGYEQYF. The CDR3 nucleotides are TGTGCCAGCAGACCGGACGGCTACGAGCAGTACTTC.

This clonotype has a count of ten or more. J is TRBJ1-1 and V is TRBV5-1; D remains ambiguous. V lost 4 bases to trimming and J lost 0 bases, with 7 bases between them. CDR1 is SGHRS and CDR2 is YFSETQ in the germline V gene. The CDR3 length is 13 residues. The CDR3: CASSPNLNTEAFF. The CDR3, as DNA: TGCGCCAGCAGCCCTAATTTGAACACTGAAGCTTTCTTT. Looking up the rest from reference TRBV5-1 and TRBJ1-1 gives the full variable domain: KAGVTQTPRYLIKTRGQQVTLSCSPISGHRSVSWYQQTPGQGLQFLFEYFSETQRNKGNFPGRFSGRQFSNSRSEMNVSTLELGDSALYLCASSPNLNTEAFFGQGTRLTVV.

This clonotype has a count of ten or more. V usage is TRBV6-5 and J usage is TRBJ2-3; 10 nucleotides line up with TRBD2. V shed 2 bases, J shed 3 bases, and the junction held 2 bases outside the gene matches. This CDR3 region has 15 residues. Germline loops: CDR1 MNHEY, CDR2 SVGAGI. The CDR3 loop reads CASSYELAGTDTQYF. The CDR3 nucleotides are TGTGCCAGCAGTTACGAACTAGCGGGGACAGATACGCAGTATTTT.

This clonotype has ten or more counts. The genes are TRBV7-2 and TRBJ2-6, with 8 bases lining up with TRBD2. Trimming at V came to 5 bases and at J to 3 bases, leaving 3 bases not matched to a gene. The CDR3 is 15 residues long. The V gene's germline CDR1 is SGHTA and CDR2 FQGNSA. For the CDR3, the DNA is TGTGCCAGCAGCCCCGGGGGGGTTGGGGCCAACGTCCTGACTTTC. Its protein product is CASSPGGVGANVLTF.

This clonotype was detected a few times. The chain carries TRBV5-1 and TRBJ1-1, with D tentatively TRBD1 (6 bases). V was trimmed by 0 bases and J by 6 bases, leaving 9 bases between them. The CDR3 has 13 amino acids. CDR1 SGHRS and CDR2 YFSETQ come from the germline V gene. The CDR3 DNA sequence: TGCGCCAGCAGCTTGGAAGGGACACCTGAAGCTTTCTTT. It yields the protein CASSLEGTPEAFF.

Many counts were recorded for this clonotype. J is TRBJ1-6 and V is TRBV20-1; D remains ambiguous. The germline V gene has CDR1 DFQATT and CDR2 SNEGSKA (reference sequence). This CDR3 contains 14 residues. The V and J ends lost 0 bases and 6 bases respectively, with 9 bases between them. In DNA, the CDR3 is TGCAGTGCTAGAGAACCGAAGGGTAATTCACCCCTCCACTTT. It is translated as CSAREPKGNSPLHF.

This clonotype has at least ten counts. V gene TRBV29-1 combines with J gene TRBJ2-7, with no clear D. CDR3 length: 11 residues. CDR1 SQVTM and CDR2 ANQGSEA come from the germline V gene. V was shortened by 5 bases and J by 1 base, with 6 bases between the two germline ends. In DNA form, the CDR3 reads TGCAGCGTTAACGAATCCTACGAGCAGTACTTC. This sequence encodes CSVNESYEQYF.

This clonotype has at least ten counts. V usage is TRBV29-1 and J usage is TRBJ1-1; D call uncertain. V dropped 3 bases and J dropped 1 base, with 12 bases sitting between them. Germline CDR1 and CDR2: SQVTM and ANQGSEA. The CDR3 loop spans 14 amino acids. In nucleotides, the CDR3 is TGCAGCGTTGACCAACGACGGAGGAACACTGAAGCTTTCTTT. This gives the protein CSVDQRRRNTEAFF.

This clonotype was seen at least ten times. The CDR3 DNA sequence: TGTGCCATCAGTGAGTCTAGGAACACCGGGGAGCTGTTTTTT. Translating gives CAISESRNTGELFF. The V call is TRBV10-3, the J call TRBJ2-2; no reliable D call. Germline V gives CDR1 ENHRY, CDR2 SYGVKD. Trimming cost V 0 bases and J 1 base, with 3 bases left between them. The CDR3 runs 14 residues.

This clonotype was seen many times. V usage is TRBV7-9 and J usage is TRBJ2-1; 12 bases fit TRBD2. The CDR3 totals 15 residues. With 3 bases clipped from V and 9 bases from J, the junction kept 6 bases outside the gene matches. The germline V gene has CDR1 SEHNR and CDR2 FQNEAQ (reference sequence). CDR3 in amino acids: CASSLTSGSHGEQFF. The CDR3 coding sequence is TGTGCCAGCAGCTTGACTAGCGGGAGTCATGGTGAGCAGTTCTTC.

This clonotype occurred many times. The CDR3, as DNA: TGCAGTGCCGCGGACAAGCCCAATGAGCAGTTCTTC. Translating gives CSAADKPNEQFF. The rearrangement uses TRBV20-1 and TRBJ2-1, with D possibly being TRBD1 (5 bases). The CDR3 extends over 12 amino acids. The V end was cut by 6 bases, the J end by 6 bases, with 12 bases between. Germline V CDR1 and CDR2: DFQATT, SNEGSKA (reference sequence).

The sample holds many counts of this clonotype. The chain joins TRBV20-1 to TRBJ2-1; D perhaps matches TRBD2 (7 bases). This CDR3 comprises 15 residues. Germline lookup yields CDR1 DFQATT and CDR2 SNEGSKA (reference sequence). Trimming removed 5 bases at V and 5 bases at J, with 19 bases between. CDR3 bases: TGCAGTGCTCTTACGGGAACGGGGGGCCACAATGAGCAGTTCTTC. Translation: CSALTGTGGHNEQFF.

In its sample, this clonotype was seen many times. The V gene is TRBV7-9, the J gene TRBJ2-6; D not certain. Between the trimmed V and J ends, which lost 5 bases and 0 bases, there was a span of 8 bases. This CDR3 region has 15 residues. Germline V gene sequence: CDR1 SEHNR, CDR2 FQNEAQ (reference sequence). The DNA of the CDR3 is TGTGCCAGCAGCCCCCAGATCTCTGGGGCCAACGTCCTGACTTTC. This translates into CASSPQISGANVLTF.

This clonotype was recorded at least ten times. The chain has TRBV6-5 and TRBJ1-2, with TRBD1 matching over 7 bases. Losses at the gene ends were 6 bases for V and 2 bases for J; bases not matched to a gene: 9. The CDR3 has 15 residues. Germline assignment: CDR1 MNHEY and CDR2 SVGAGI. CDR3 amino acids: CASSEAGTENYGYTF. In DNA, the CDR3 is TGTGCCAGCAGCGAAGCCGGGACAGAAAACTATGGCTACACCTTC.

The table lists this clonotype with a few counts. The chain joins TRBV7-9 to TRBJ1-1, with unresolved D. The germline V and J ends were trimmed by 0 bases and 7 bases, with 12 bases remaining between them. This CDR3 has 14 amino acids. Per germline, CDR1 SEHNR and CDR2 FQNEAQ (reference sequence). The CDR3 spells CASSLALIGDEAFF. The CDR3 DNA reads TGTGCCAGCAGCTTAGCGCTAATAGGAGATGAAGCTTTCTTT.

At least ten counts were recorded for this clonotype. This chain connects TRBV5-1 to TRBJ1-2, with D possibly being TRBD1 (5 bases). The CDR3 loop spans 13 amino acids. The V end lost 3 bases, the J end lost 4 bases, and 10 bases lay between the germline ends. Germline CDR1 SGHRS, CDR2 YFSETQ. DNA for the CDR3: TGCGCCAGCAGCTCCACAGGTCTCTATGGCTACACCTTC. It is translated as CASSSTGLYGYTF. Filled out from reference TRBV5-1 and TRBJ1-2, the complete variable domain reads KAGVTQTPRYLIKTRGQQVTLSCSPISGHRSVSWYQQTPGQGLQFLFEYFSETQRNKGNFPGRFSGRQFSNSRSEMNVSTLELGDSALYLCASSSTGLYGYTFGSGTRLTVV.

This sequence joins TRBV6-2 or TRBV6-3 and TRBJ1-1; D gene ambiguous. CDR1 MNHEY and CDR2 SVGEGT come from the germline V gene. V lost 2 bases, J lost 4 bases, and 11 bases lay in between. CDR3 size: 14 residues. CDR3 protein: CASSYDGEGTEAFF. The CDR3 region has the DNA TGTGCCAGCAGTTACGACGGGGAGGGCACTGAAGCTTTCTTT.

Many counts were recorded for this clonotype. This rearrangement joins TRBV20-1 to TRBJ1-1; D is unresolved. Germline CDR1 DFQATT, CDR2 SNEGSKA (reference sequence). The CDR3 runs to 12 residues. The V end lost 2 bases, the J end lost 1 base, and 5 bases lay between the germline ends. DNA of the CDR3: TGCAGTGCTAGACACCCGAACACTGAAGCTTTCTTT. It is translated as CSARHPNTEAFF.

This clonotype was seen repeatedly, ten times or more. The chain links TRBV12-3 or TRBV12-4 to TRBJ1-5; possibly TRBD1 for D (5 bases). The CDR3 contains 17 residues. V lost 0 bases to trimming and J lost 6 bases, with 18 bases between them. Written as DNA, the CDR3 is TGTGCCAGCAGTTTAGCGTCGGGGCCCCGGAAAGGTCAGCCCCAGCATTTT. This codes for CASSLASGPRKGQPQHF.

This clonotype has a count of ten or more. V and J are TRBV18 and TRBJ2-3; 11 bases are a match to TRBD2. Germline V CDR1 and CDR2: KGHSH, LQKENI. With V trimmed by 8 bases and J by 1 base, 8 bases remained unmatched. There are 16 residues in the CDR3. The CDR3 is CASQDPGLAGTDTQYF. The CDR3 region has the DNA TGTGCCAGCCAAGACCCGGGACTAGCGGGCACAGATACGCAGTATTTT. The full variable domain, in which reference TRBV18 and TRBJ2-3 provide the parts outside the CDR3, is NAGVMQNPRHLVRRRGQEARLRCSPMKGHSHVYWYRQLPEEGLKFMVYLQKENIIDESGMPKERFSAEFPKEGPSILRIQQVVRGDSAAYFCASQDPGLAGTDTQYFGPGTRLTVL.

This chain uses TRBV5-5 with TRBJ2-1; D is unresolved. Trimming cost V 0 bases and J 2 bases, with 12 bases left between them. The CDR3 is made up of 16 amino acids. Germline loops: CDR1 SGHKS, CDR2 YYEKEE (reference sequence). CDR3 sequence (DNA): TGTGCCAGCAGCTTGGCCGTGGCGGTGGCCTACAATGAGCAGTTCTTC. This sequence encodes CASSLAVAVAYNEQFF.

In its sample, this clonotype was seen many times. The chain employs TRBV10-3 and TRBJ2-1; 7 positions agree with TRBD2. Germline V lookup: CDR1 ENHRY, CDR2 SYGVKD. V lost 2 bases, J lost 0 bases, and 4 bases stayed unmatched. The CDR3 length is 16 residues. Here the CDR3 DNA reads TGTGCCATCAGTGAGACTAGCGCGAGCTCCTACAATGAGCAGTTCTTC. It is translated as CAISETSASSYNEQFF.

This clonotype was seen at least ten times. This chain uses TRBV5-1 with TRBJ2-7; no clear D. V lost 9 bases and J 5 bases, leaving 9 bases between the germline ends. In germline, CDR1 is SGHRS, CDR2 YFSETQ. CDR3 length: 10 residues. The CDR3 spells CATLIHEQYF. CDR3 coding DNA: TGCGCCACCCTCATCCACGAGCAGTACTTC.

The chain uses TRBV5-1 and TRBJ1-1; tentatively, D is TRBD1 (6 bases). The V and J ends lost 4 bases and 4 bases respectively, with 14 bases between them. This CDR3 spans 14 amino acids. Germline V gene lookup returns CDR1 SGHRS and CDR2 YFSETQ. The DNA of the CDR3 is TGCGCCAGCAGCGCCCAACAGGGCAGCACTGAAGCTTTCTTT. This gives the protein CASSAQQGSTEAFF.

The table lists this clonotype with many counts. J is TRBJ2-1 and V is TRBV15, with D possibly matching TRBD1 (6 bases). The V and J ends lost 1 base and 8 bases respectively, with 9 bases between them. CDR3 length: 13 residues. Germline V gene sequence: CDR1 LNHNV, CDR2 YYDKDF (reference sequence). CDR3 region: CATSRGEGDEQFF. The DNA of the CDR3 is TGTGCCACCAGCAGAGGCGAGGGGGATGAGCAGTTCTTC.

This clonotype was seen at least ten times. The V call is TRBV3-1, the J call TRBJ2-5; 9 positions agree with TRBD2. The CDR3 sequence is 18 residues long. CDR1 is LGHDT and CDR2 is YNNKEL in the germline V gene (reference sequence). J gave up 5 bases and V 1 base, and 14 bases lay outside the gene matches. Written as DNA, the CDR3 is TGTGCCAGCAGCCAAGGTAGTAGCGGGAGCTTCGAGTCGGAGACCCAGTACTTC. It specifies CASSQGSSGSFESETQYF.